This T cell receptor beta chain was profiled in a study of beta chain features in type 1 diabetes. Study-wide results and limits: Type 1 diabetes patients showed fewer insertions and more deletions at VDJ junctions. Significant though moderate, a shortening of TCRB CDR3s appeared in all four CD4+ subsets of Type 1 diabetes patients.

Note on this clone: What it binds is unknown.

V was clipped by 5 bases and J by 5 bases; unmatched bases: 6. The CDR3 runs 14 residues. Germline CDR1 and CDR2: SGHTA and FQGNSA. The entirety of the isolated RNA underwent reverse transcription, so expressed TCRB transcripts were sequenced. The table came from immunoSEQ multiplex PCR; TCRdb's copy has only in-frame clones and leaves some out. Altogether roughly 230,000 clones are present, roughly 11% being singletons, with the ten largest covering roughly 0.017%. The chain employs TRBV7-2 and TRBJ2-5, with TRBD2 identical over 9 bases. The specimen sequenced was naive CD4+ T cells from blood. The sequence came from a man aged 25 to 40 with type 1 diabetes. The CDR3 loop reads CASSPSGAVETQYF. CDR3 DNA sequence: TGTGCCAGCAGCCCTAGCGGGGCAGTCGAGACCCAGTACTTC.